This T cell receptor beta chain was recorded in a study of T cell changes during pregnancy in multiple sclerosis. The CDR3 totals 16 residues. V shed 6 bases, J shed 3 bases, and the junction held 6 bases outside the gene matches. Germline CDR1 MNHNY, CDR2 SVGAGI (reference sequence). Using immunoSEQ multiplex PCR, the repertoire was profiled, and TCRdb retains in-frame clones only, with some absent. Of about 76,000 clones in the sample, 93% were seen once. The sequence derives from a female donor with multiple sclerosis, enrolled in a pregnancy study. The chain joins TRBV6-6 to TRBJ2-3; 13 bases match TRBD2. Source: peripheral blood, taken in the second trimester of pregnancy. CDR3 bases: TGTGCCAGCAGCACACTAGCGGGGGGGCCTACAGATACGCAGTATTTT. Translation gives CASSTLAGGPTDTQYF.